The rows below give T cell receptor beta chains drawn from one sample of a study of shared clonotypes between healthy human individuals. Some clones are missing from TCRdb's copy, which holds only in-frame ones; the method was immunoSEQ multiplex PCR. The data hold more than 1,200,000 clones, with less than 99% observed a single time. The material sequenced was naive CD4+ T cells sorted from blood. Source of these receptors: a man aged 25 to 40 in good health. Each CDR3 is given with its conserved first and last residue. The D gene is left open where the match is weak. Only some rows state a clone size, as once, few, many or a class for expanded clones.

clone_size cdr3_length d_call j_call v_call cdr3_nt cdr3_aa
NA 15 TRBD2 TRBJ2-1 TRBV19 TGTGCCAGTAGTGATCGGGGGGTTATCTACAATGAGCAGTTCTTC CASSDRGVIYNEQFF
NA 20 TRBD2 TRBJ2-2 TRBV5-1 TGCGCCAGCAGCTTTGTAGGGACTAGCGGGAGGGTGACAGGGACCGGGGAGCTGTTTTTT CASSFVGTSGRVTGTGELFF
NA 12 NA TRBJ1-1 TRBV5-5 TGTGCCAGCAGCTTGGCGGATTTTGAAGCTTTCTTT CASSLADFEAFF
NA 17 NA TRBJ2-5 TRBV7-2 TGTGCCAGCAGCTTGAGTATTGAAGGGCGGAGGAGGGAGACCCAGTACTTC CASSLSIEGRRRETQYF
NA 17 TRBD2 TRBJ2-1 TRBV19 TGTGCCAGTAGTATAGATCCCCCCCCTAGCGGGATGGATGAGCAGTTCTTC CASSIDPPPSGMDEQFF
NA 14 TRBD1 TRBJ2-3 TRBV6-1 TGTGCCAGCACCCGGACAGGGGGCTTTGATACGCAGTATTTT CASTRTGGFDTQYF
NA 14 NA TRBJ2-4 TRBV7-2 TGTGCCAGCAGCTTACTCCGCCGGCAGGGGCGCGCGTACTTC CASSLLRRQGRAYF
once 13 NA TRBJ2-7 TRBV10-1 TGCGCCAGCATCCCAACAGGGCTCGGCGAGCAGTACTTC CASIPTGLGEQYF
NA 12 NA TRBJ2-1 TRBV27 TGTGCCAGCAGTCTCCCCGAGGGCGCTCAGTTCTTC CASSLPEGAQFF
NA 17 TRBD1 TRBJ2-3 TRBV27 TGTGCCAGCAGTCCCGCCCTCGACAGGGTGGTCACAGATACGCAGTATTTT CASSPALDRVVTDTQYF
NA 13 NA TRBJ2-5 TRBV30 TGTGCCTGGAGTGTACTAGCAGTTCAGACCCAGTACTTC CAWSVLAVQTQYF
NA 15 TRBD2 TRBJ2-2 TRBV2 TGTGCCAGCAGTGTGGCGGGAGTAAGCACCGGGGAGCTGTTTTTT CASSVAGVSTGELFF
NA 14 NA TRBJ2-1 TRBV9 TGTGCCAGCAGCGTAGCACCCAGGTACAATGAGCAGTTCTTC CASSVAPRYNEQFF
NA 14 NA TRBJ2-1 TRBV7-9 TGTGCCAGCAGCTCAGGGGAGTATAGGAATGAGCAGTTCTTC CASSSGEYRNEQFF
NA 15 NA TRBJ2-2 TRBV30 TGTGCCTGGCACCCGGGGGCGGTGAACACCGGGGAGCTGTTTTTT CAWHPGAVNTGELFF
once 15 TRBD2 TRBJ2-3 TRBV5-1 TGCGCCAGCAGCTTGGGGACTAGCGGGGGTGATACGCAGTATTTT CASSLGTSGGDTQYF
NA 15 NA TRBJ2-7 TRBV5-1 TGCGCCAGCAGCCCAGATCCCGCTAGCAGCTACGAGCAGTACTTC CASSPDPASSYEQYF
NA 16 NA TRBJ1-4 TRBV6-5 TGTGCCAGCAGTTACGGGGGGCGCGGTTTTGGTGAAAAACTGTTTTTT CASSYGGRGFGEKLFF
NA 14 NA TRBJ1-1 TRBV9 TGTGCCAGCAGCGAGGGCGGATCGGGCACTGAAGCTTTCTTT CASSEGGSGTEAFF
NA 17 TRBD1 TRBJ1-5 TRBV28 TGTGCCAGCAGCCTGGGACAGGGTACCTATAGCAATCAGCCCCAGCATTTT CASSLGQGTYSNQPQHF
NA 12 TRBD2 TRBJ2-7 TRBV7-9 TGTGCCAGCAGCAACCGGGGGGTGGACAAGTACTTC CASSNRGVDKYF
NA 16 TRBD2 TRBJ2-1 TRBV7-6 TGTGCCAGCAGCCTAAGACTAGCGGGTGGGAAAGATGAGCAGTTCTTC CASSLRLAGGKDEQFF
NA 11 NA TRBJ1-1 TRBV30 TGTGCCTGTACAGGGCGAACTGAAGCTTTCTTT CACTGRTEAFF
once 15 NA TRBJ1-3 TRBV6-1 TGTGCCAGCACCCCCGCCCGGAGCTCTGGAAACACCATATATTTT CASTPARSSGNTIYF
NA 16 NA TRBJ2-1 TRBV10-1 TGCGCCAGCAGTGACCCGGACTGGTACCAAGGAAATGAGCAGTTCTTC CASSDPDWYQGNEQFF
NA 12 NA TRBJ2-3 TRBV29-1 TGCAGCGTTGGGCAGGTCGCAGATACGCAGTATTTT CSVGQVADTQYF
NA 13 NA TRBJ1-1 TRBV18 TGTGCCAGCTCACCCCAGGGCCGTACTGAAGCTTTCTTT CASSPQGRTEAFF
NA 15 TRBD1 TRBJ2-1 TRBV9 TGTGCCAGCAGCTTGTCCGGGACAGGGTTCAATGAGCAGTTCTTC CASSLSGTGFNEQFF
once 11 NA TRBJ2-1 TRBV2 TGTGCCAGCAGCTATCACGCTGAGCAGTTCTTC CASSYHAEQFF
NA 16 NA TRBJ2-1 TRBV7-6 TGTGCCAGCACAACCCGACCCAGGGGAGCCCACAATGAGCAGTTCTTC CASTTRPRGAHNEQFF
NA 15 NA TRBJ2-5 TRBV18 TGTGCCAGCTCACGGGGCCTACAGGGCCAAGAGACCCAGTACTTC CASSRGLQGQETQYF
NA 14 NA TRBJ2-6 TRBV19 TGTGCCAGTATTTCCCCAGGGTGGGCCAACGTCCTGACTTTC CASISPGWANVLTF
once 13 TRBD2 TRBJ2-1 TRBV6-1 TGTGCCAGCAGTCTAGCGGGAGGAAATGAGCAGTTCTTC CASSLAGGNEQFF
few 13 NA TRBJ2-3 TRBV5-1 TGCGCCAGCAGCTTGGGAACCACAGATACGCAGTATTTT CASSLGTTDTQYF
NA 13 NA TRBJ2-2 TRBV5-1 TGCGCCAGCAGCCCGGGGAACACCGGGGAGCTGTTTTTT CASSPGNTGELFF
NA 13 TRBD1 TRBJ2-5 TRBV29-1 TGCAGCGTTGATGGGACAGCCCAAGAGACCCAGTACTTC CSVDGTAQETQYF
NA 15 TRBD1 TRBJ1-4 TRBV30 TGTGCCTGGAGTCCTCCCGGGACAGGATGGGAAAAACTGTTTTTT CAWSPPGTGWEKLFF
NA 13 NA TRBJ1-1 TRBV10-3 TGTGCCATCAGTTCAGGCATGAACACTGAAGCTTTCTTT CAISSGMNTEAFF
NA 14 TRBD1 TRBJ1-4 TRBV6-1 TGTGCCAGCAGAGACAGGGGGCAGGGTGAAAAACTGTTTTTT CASRDRGQGEKLFF
NA 16 NA TRBJ2-7 TRBV29-1 TGCAGCGTTGAAGAGGAGAGAAGGCAGGGTCTAGGCGAGCAGTACTTC CSVEEERRQGLGEQYF
NA 15 NA TRBJ2-3 TRBV19 TGTGCCAGTAGTATCCCCGGGGGCAGCACAGATACGCAGTATTTT CASSIPGGSTDTQYF